The 30 T cell receptor beta chains in this list originate from one sample, sequenced in a study of CD8 T cells in Susac syndrome. Random hexamers were used to reverse transcribe 0.5 to 1 ug of RNA. TCRdb used MiXCR to reprocess the immunoSEQ multiplex PCR reads, holding one entry per CDR3 protein. The data hold approximately 210,000 distinct CDR3 sequences, with 95% observed a single time. Specimen: CD4+ T cells from PBMCs. The receptors originated from a human donor with multiple sclerosis.

The chain carries TRBV29-1 and TRBJ2-5; the D gene is possibly TRBD2 (5 bases). The CDR3 loop spans 12 amino acids. Deletions cut 6 bases from V and 4 bases from J, with 12 bases between. Looked up from germline, CDR1 is SQVTM and CDR2 is ANQGSEA. In DNA, the CDR3 is TGCAGCGTCGGCGGACTGGGAGAGACCCAGTACTTC. Translating it yields CSVGGLGETQYF.

The chain couples TRBV6-6 to TRBJ2-7; TRBD1 might be the D (5 bases). The CDR3 is 13 residues long. The germline V gene encodes CDR1 MNHNY and CDR2 SVGAGI (reference sequence). Trimming pared 5 bases from V and 2 bases from J, leaving 10 bases between. The CDR3 sequence is CASSRQWTYEQYF. CDR3 nucleotide sequence: TGTGCCAGCAGTCGACAGTGGACCTACGAGCAGTACTTC.

This chain connects TRBV5-1 to TRBJ2-5, with unresolved D. This CDR3 spans 14 amino acids. The ends were cut back, 0 bases at V and 2 bases at J, with 8 bases in the middle. CDR1 and CDR2 from the germline V gene are SGHRS and YFSETQ. CDR3 in amino acids: CASSLVTTQETQYF. CDR3 DNA sequence: TGCGCCAGCAGCTTGGTAACTACTCAAGAGACCCAGTACTTC. Using reference TRBV5-1 and TRBJ2-5 for the parts outside the CDR3, the full variable domain is KAGVTQTPRYLIKTRGQQVTLSCSPISGHRSVSWYQQTPGQGLQFLFEYFSETQRNKGNFPGRFSGRQFSNSRSEMNVSTLELGDSALYLCASSLVTTQETQYFGPGTRLLVL.

This clonotype was picked up one time. The V call is TRBV6-5, the J call TRBJ2-3, with D uncertain. CDR1 is MNHEY and CDR2 is SVGAGI in the germline V gene. This CDR3 has 11 amino acids. Trimming took off 6 bases at V and 5 bases at J, with 6 bases between the two ends. The CDR3 bases are TGTGCCAGCAGGGCCGTAGATACGCAGTATTTT. It codes for CASRAVDTQYF.

J is TRBJ1-1 and V is TRBV6-6; no reliable D call. The CDR3 spans 12 residues. Germline lookup yields CDR1 MNHNY and CDR2 SVGAGI (reference sequence). V gave up 8 bases and J gave up 3 bases, with 10 bases separating them. CDR3 loop: CASSSVDTEAFF. Here the CDR3 DNA reads TGTGCCAGCTCGTCGGTGGACACTGAAGCTTTCTTT.

The rearrangement links TRBV19 to TRBJ1-2; the D is unclear. The CDR3 sequence is 15 residues long. Germline loops: CDR1 LNHDA, CDR2 SQIVND (reference sequence). V was shortened by 3 bases and J by 8 bases, with 19 bases between the two germline ends. The DNA for the CDR3 is TGTGCCAGTAGTATGTTAATAACAGAGGTGCGGGGCTACACCTTC. As protein: CASSMLITEVRGYTF. The full variable domain, with the rest looked up from reference TRBV19 and TRBJ1-2, is DGGITQSPKYLFRKEGQNVTLSCEQNLNHDAMYWYRQDPGQGLRLIYYSQIVNDFQKGDIAEGYSVSREKKESFPLTVTSAQKNPTAFYLCASSMLITEVRGYTFGSGTRLTVV.

J is TRBJ2-1 and V is TRBV6-1, with 8 bases identical to TRBD1. Germline values: CDR1 MNHNS, CDR2 SASEGT. J was trimmed by 9 bases and V by 6 bases; bases with no gene match: 7. CDR3 size: 13 residues. The CDR3 is CASRRTGQGEQFF. The CDR3 DNA is TGTGCCAGCAGGAGGACAGGGCAGGGTGAGCAGTTCTTC.

The chain recombines TRBV15 with TRBJ2-3; 8 positions agree with TRBD1. The V gene end was trimmed by 4 bases and the J gene end by 2 bases; junction bases not matched to a gene: 8. The CDR3 is 16 residues long. The V gene's germline CDR1 is LNHNV and CDR2 YYDKDF (reference sequence). In DNA form, the CDR3 reads TGTGCCACCAGCACTCGCAGGGGGCGAGTCACAGATACGCAGTATTTT. Its protein is CATSTRRGRVTDTQYF.

This sequence joins TRBV20-1 and TRBJ2-6, with unresolved D. The V end lost 6 bases, the J end lost 0 bases, and 6 bases lay between the germline ends. In germline, CDR1 is DFQATT, CDR2 SNEGSKA (reference sequence). This CDR3 is 13 amino acids long. The CDR3 region is CSAKTSGANVLTF. As DNA, the CDR3 is TGCAGTGCCAAAACCTCTGGGGCCAACGTCCTGACTTTC.

V and J are TRBV15 and TRBJ1-3; weak D call: TRBD1 (6 bases). V was shortened by 2 bases and J by 10 bases, with 15 bases between the two germline ends. The CDR3 is made up of 14 amino acids. Germline assignment: CDR1 LNHNV and CDR2 YYDKDF (reference sequence). The CDR3 spells CATSRSRGGGTIYF. The CDR3 region has the DNA TGTGCCACCAGCAGAAGCAGGGGAGGAGGGACCATATATTTT. Complete variable domain (other parts from reference TRBV15 and TRBJ1-3): DAMVIQNPRYQVTQFGKPVTLSCSQTLNHNVMYWYQQKSSQAPKLLFHYYDKDFNNEADTPDNFQSRRPNTSFCFLDIRSPGLGDTAMYLCATSRSRGGGTIYFGEGSWLTVV.

The CDR3 loop reads CSAYAPGWERSSYNEQFF. The CDR3 bases are TGCAGTGCCTACGCTCCGGGGTGGGAACGGAGCTCCTACAATGAGCAGTTCTTC. The V gene is TRBV20-1, the J gene TRBJ2-1, with D perhaps matching TRBD2 (5 bases). CDR1 and CDR2 (germline): DFQATT, SNEGSKA (reference sequence). V gave up 6 bases and J gave up 0 bases, with 24 bases separating them. The CDR3 runs to 18 residues.

The rearrangement uses TRBV27 and TRBJ2-5; TRBD1 is a possible D gene (6 bases). Trimming shortened V by 4 bases and J by 9 bases, and 15 bases separated the two germline ends. In germline, CDR1 is MNHEY, CDR2 SMNVEV (reference sequence). The CDR3 is 13 amino acids. The CDR3 nucleotides read TGTGCCAGCAGTTCGAGGACAGATACGGCCCAGTACTTC. Translating it yields CASSSRTDTAQYF.

This clonotype showed up just once. The V call is TRBV28, the J call TRBJ1-2, with a tentative D call TRBD1 (5 bases). The CDR3 covers 14 residues. Deletions cut 10 bases from V and 6 bases from J, with 21 bases between. Germline lookup yields CDR1 MDHEN and CDR2 SYDVKM. The CDR3 loop reads CAIYTTRQYNGYTF. CDR3 sequence (DNA): TGTGCCATCTATACCACCCGACAGTACAATGGCTACACCTTC.

The chain couples TRBV9 to TRBJ2-7; the D is unclear. Germline-derived CDR1 and CDR2 are SGDLS and YYNGEE. With 3 bases removed from V and 1 base from J, the gap between germline ends came to 11 bases. CDR3 length: 14 amino acids. This CDR3 reads CASSGSPGSYEQYF. The CDR3 DNA follows: TGTGCCAGCAGCGGTTCTCCGGGTTCCTACGAGCAGTACTTC.

V usage is TRBV5-4 and J usage is TRBJ2-3, with D perhaps matching TRBD2 (6 bases). With 0 bases removed from V and 6 bases from J, the gap between germline ends came to 8 bases. The CDR3 has 13 residues. Germline V gives CDR1 SGHNT, CDR2 YYREEE (reference sequence). CDR3 nucleotides: TGTGCCAGCAGCTTGGGGGGGGAGGATACGCAGTATTTT. It translates to CASSLGGEDTQYF.

This sequence joins TRBV29-1 and TRBJ2-1, with TRBD1 matching 8 bases. V lost 4 bases to trimming and J lost 0 bases; unmatched junction nucleotides: 8. In germline, CDR1 is SQVTM, CDR2 ANQGSEA. CDR3 size: 16 residues. CDR3: CSVGADRADSYNEQFF. The DNA of the CDR3 is TGCAGCGTTGGGGCGGACAGGGCAGACTCCTACAATGAGCAGTTCTTC.

The chain links TRBV5-1 to TRBJ1-2, with unresolved D. V dropped 0 bases and J dropped 6 bases, with 9 bases sitting between them. CDR1 is SGHRS and CDR2 is YFSETQ in the germline V gene. The CDR3 runs 13 residues. Here the CDR3 reads CASSLDLRDGYTF. DNA of the CDR3: TGCGCCAGCAGCTTGGACCTAAGAGATGGCTACACCTTC.

The CDR3 sequence is CASSQLAGGPRTQYF. The CDR3 DNA sequence: TGTGCCAGCAGCCAACTAGCGGGGGGGCCGAGGACCCAGTACTTC. This sequence joins TRBV3-1 and TRBJ2-5, with 12 positions matching TRBD2. The CDR3 extends over 15 amino acids. Germline V gene sequence: CDR1 LGHDT, CDR2 YNNKEL (reference sequence). J gave up 7 bases and V 2 bases, and 5 bases lay outside the gene matches.

The genes are TRBV29-1 and TRBJ2-1; 9 nucleotides line up with TRBD2. Germline V gives CDR1 SQVTM, CDR2 ANQGSEA. The CDR3 runs 14 residues. V dropped 3 bases and J dropped 8; count of bases not matched to a gene: 8. This CDR3 reads CSVERLAVGDEQFF. The DNA for the CDR3 is TGCAGCGTTGAGAGACTAGCGGTAGGGGATGAGCAGTTCTTC.

In this sample, this clonotype turned up once. The chain joins TRBV2 to TRBJ1-6; perhaps TRBD1 as D (6 bases). Germline V lookup: CDR1 SNHLY, CDR2 FYNNEI. CDR3 size: 15 residues. Trimming removed 5 bases from V and 4 bases from J, with 12 bases in between. Here the CDR3 reads CASSRRTEYNSPLHF. For the CDR3, the DNA is TGTGCCAGCAGTCGTAGGACAGAGTATAATTCACCCCTCCACTTT.

V is TRBV21-1 and J is TRBJ2-1. TRBV21-1 is a documented pseudogene. CDR3 size: 12 residues. The CDR3 DNA reads TGTGCCAGCACACAGCGCGAGGATGAGCAGTTCTTC. Protein sequence: CASTQREDEQFF.

The chain is built from TRBV9 and TRBJ1-2; D is possibly TRBD1 (6 bases). CDR1 is SGDLS and CDR2 is YYNGEE in the germline V gene. The CDR3 covers 16 residues. The V end was cut by 1 base, the J end by 0 bases, with 13 bases between. The CDR3 nucleotides are TGTGCCAGCAGCGTAACAGGGTTCCAAACTAACTATGGCTACACCTTC. As protein: CASSVTGFQTNYGYTF.

V is TRBV28 and J is TRBJ2-7; D is unresolved. Per the germline V gene, CDR1 is MDHEN and CDR2 is SYDVKM. The CDR3 totals 14 residues. V lost 4 bases to trimming and J lost 3 bases, with 13 bases between them. This CDR3 is CASSSRTGFYEQYF. The CDR3 DNA reads TGTGCCAGCAGTTCGAGGACGGGTTTCTACGAGCAGTACTTC.

The chain is built from TRBV25-1 and TRBJ1-3; D remains ambiguous. The CDR3 is made up of 11 amino acids. Germline V gene sequence: CDR1 MGHDK, CDR2 SYGVNS. Trimming shortened V by 7 bases and J by 2 bases, and 3 bases separated the two germline ends. The CDR3 loop is CASTPGNTIYF. The CDR3 DNA reads as TGTGCCAGCACCCCTGGAAACACCATATATTTT.

J is TRBJ2-7 and V is TRBV29-1, with 10 bases aligning to TRBD2. Germline V lookup: CDR1 SQVTM, CDR2 ANQGSEA. This CDR3 has 19 residues. The trim removed 4 bases at V and 2 bases at J, leaving 20 bases unmatched. The CDR3 DNA is TGCAGCGTTGTGTATTGGGCAGGCGAAAAGCGGGAGGGGACCTACGAGCAGTACTTC. Translating it yields CSVVYWAGEKREGTYEQYF.

The table lists this clonotype with a count of one. The gene calls are TRBV9 and TRBJ2-7; 12 bases align to TRBD1. The CDR3 sequence is 16 residues long. Germline loops: CDR1 SGDLS, CDR2 YYNGEE. J gave up 1 base and V 4 bases, and 6 bases lay outside the gene matches. For the CDR3, the DNA is TGTGCCAGCAGCAACTGGGGACAGGGGGCTTCCTACGAGCAGTACTTC. Amino acids: CASSNWGQGASYEQYF. Supplemented by reference TRBV9 and TRBJ2-7, the full variable domain reads DSGVTQTPKHLITATGQRVTLRCSPRSGDLSVYWYQQSLDQGLQFLIQYYNGEERAKGNILERFSAQQFPDLHSELNLSSLELGDSALYFCASSNWGQGASYEQYFGPGTRLTVT.

The J gene is TRBJ1-2, the V gene TRBV3-1; D gene uncertain. Germline assignment: CDR1 LGHDT and CDR2 YNNKEL (reference sequence). This CDR3 has 15 residues. The V gene lost 2 bases and the J gene lost 5 bases, with 15 bases spanning the gap. For the CDR3, the DNA is TGTGCCAGCAGCCAAAATCCGACATCCGATTATGGCTACACCTTC. Protein: CASSQNPTSDYGYTF.

The chain employs TRBV28 and TRBJ1-1; D unclear. This CDR3 spans 15 amino acids. Germline V gene data show CDR1 as MDHEN and CDR2 as SYDVKM. V was trimmed by 5 bases and J by 1 base, leaving 14 bases between them. CDR3 nucleotides: TGTGCCAGCAGTCCCACCTCCCCGCAGAACACTGAAGCTTTCTTT. It codes for CASSPTSPQNTEAFF.

J is TRBJ2-1 and V is TRBV12-3 or TRBV12-4; D not resolved. The CDR3 contains 14 residues. V dropped 7 bases and J dropped 5 bases, with 15 bases sitting between them. The chain's CDR3 is CASIDNSWNNEQFF. Here the CDR3 DNA reads TGTGCCAGCATCGATAATAGCTGGAACAATGAGCAGTTCTTC.

The chain carries TRBV11-3 and TRBJ2-3; 7 bases align to TRBD2. CDR3 length: 16 amino acids. After removal of 1 base from V and 2 bases from J, the junction contained 6 bases not matched to a gene. Germline values: CDR1 SGHNT, CDR2 YENEEA. Here the CDR3 DNA reads TGTGCCAGCAGCTTAGGCAGGGACTACCCCACAGATACGCAGTATTTT. Translating gives CASSLGRDYPTDTQYF.